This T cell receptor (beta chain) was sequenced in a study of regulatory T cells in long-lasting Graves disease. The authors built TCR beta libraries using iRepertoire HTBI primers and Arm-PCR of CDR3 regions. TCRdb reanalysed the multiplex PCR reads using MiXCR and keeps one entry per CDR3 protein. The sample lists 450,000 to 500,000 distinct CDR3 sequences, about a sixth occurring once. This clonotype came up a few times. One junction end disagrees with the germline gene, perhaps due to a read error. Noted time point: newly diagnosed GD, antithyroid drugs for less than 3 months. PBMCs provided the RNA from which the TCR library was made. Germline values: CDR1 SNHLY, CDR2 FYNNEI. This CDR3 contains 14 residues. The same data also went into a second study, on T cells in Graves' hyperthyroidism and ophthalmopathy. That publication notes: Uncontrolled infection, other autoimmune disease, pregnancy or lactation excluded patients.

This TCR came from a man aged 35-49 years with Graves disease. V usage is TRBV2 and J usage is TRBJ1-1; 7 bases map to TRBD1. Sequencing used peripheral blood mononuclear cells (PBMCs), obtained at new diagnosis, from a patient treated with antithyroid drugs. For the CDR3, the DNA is TGCGCCAGCAGCACCAGGGGGATGAACACTGAAGCTTTCTTT. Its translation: CASSTRGMNTEAFF.